This TCR beta chain was recorded in a study of T cell responses to AZD1222 COVID-19 vaccine. V was shortened by 4 bases and J by 4 bases, with 11 bases between the two germline ends. CDR1 is SGHTS, CDR2 YDEGEE, per germline. This CDR3 region has 13 residues. This clone was found once. Libraries were prepared by immunoSEQ multiplex PCR; TCRdb keeps only in-frame clonotypes and omits some of them. The table lists some 90,000 clones, 80% to 90% of them singletons. J is TRBJ1-1 and V is TRBV5-8; TRBD1 might be the D (6 bases). The specimen was peripheral blood, collected on day 0 of AZD1222 vaccination. This sequence originates from an adult in good health. The CDR3 spells CASSPMGATEAFF. The CDR3 DNA sequence: TGTGCCAGCAGCCCTATGGGGGCCACTGAAGCTTTCTTT.